Listed here are 10 T cell receptor beta chains from one sample, sequenced in a study of cytomegalovirus exposure and HLA in healthy donors (dated by TCRdb to 2016 to 2017). The library was produced with the immunoSEQ multiplex PCR assay. For the multiplex PCR, a mixture combining 60 forward primers for TCR Vbeta segments and 13 reverse primers for TCR Jbeta segments was used. Held by TCRdb, this immuneACCESS table contains in-frame sequences only and omits some clones. Under half of the omission traces to an unresolved V gene where checked; the cause of the rest is unknown. This sample holds some 210,000 clones; roughly 80% were observed only once. In total, the top ten clones hold 2% to 2.5% of the sample. Source material: PBMCs. The receptors stem from a woman in her 30s in good health and CMV-seropositive.

The rearrangement uses TRBV11-3 and TRBJ1-2; perhaps TRBD1 as D (5 bases). The V end lost 10 bases, the J end lost 4 bases, and 16 bases lay between the germline ends. The CDR3 is 13 amino acids. Germline V gene sequence: CDR1 SGHNT, CDR2 YENEEA. CDR3 sequence reads: CAKGLGGGYGYTF. As DNA, the CDR3 is TGTGCCAAGGGTTTGGGGGGGGGCTATGGCTACACCTTC.

This clone was seen more than once but under ten times. J is TRBJ1-5 and V is TRBV5-5; tentative D call: TRBD1 (5 bases). This CDR3 is built from 14 residues. Germline-derived CDR1 and CDR2 are SGHKS and YYEKEE (reference sequence). V dropped 1 base and J dropped 4 bases, with 9 bases sitting between them. The DNA of the CDR3 is TGTGCCAGCAGCTTGTTGACAGCTAATCAGCCCCAGCATTTT. Translated, it gives CASSLLTANQPQHF. Full variable domain (rest looked up from reference TRBV5-5 and TRBJ1-5): DAGVTQSPTHLIKTRGQQVTLRCSPISGHKSVSWYQQVLGQGPQFIFQYYEKEERGRGNFPDRFSARQFPNYSSELNVNALLLGDSALYLCASSLLTANQPQHFGDGTRLSIL.

The CDR3 region is CASSERDYAPRYF. CDR3 nucleotide sequence: TGTGCCAGCAGTGAAAGGGACTACGCTCCTCGGTACTTC. V usage is TRBV2 and J usage is TRBJ2-4; 7 bases agree with TRBD2. The germline gives CDR1 SNHLY, CDR2 FYNNEI. CDR3 length: 13 residues. V lost 2 bases to trimming and J lost 15 bases; unmatched junction nucleotides: 10. The full variable domain, completed using reference TRBV2 and TRBJ2-4, is EPEVTQTPSHQVTQMGQEVILRCVPISNHLYFYWYRQILGQKVEFLVSFYNNEISEKSEIFDDQFSVERPDGSNFTLKIRSTKLEDSAMYFCASSERDYAPRYFGAGTRLSVL.

The chain uses TRBV7-2 and TRBJ2-1; 8 bases map to TRBD2. V was pared by 0 bases and J by 7 bases, with 8 bases of the junction left unmatched. Germline lookup yields CDR1 SGHTA and CDR2 FQGNSA. The CDR3 contains 16 residues. The CDR3 is CASSLAAASGRNEQFF. The CDR3 DNA sequence: TGTGCCAGCAGCTTAGCGGCGGCTAGCGGGCGGAATGAGCAGTTCTTC.

The chain uses TRBV18 and TRBJ1-4, with TRBD1 matching 8 bases. The J segment lost 5 bases and the V segment lost 1 base, leaving 6 bases of the junction unmatched. Germline loops: CDR1 KGHSH, CDR2 LQKENI. CDR3 length: 16 amino acids. CDR3 amino acids: CASSPLLTGENEKLFF. DNA of the CDR3: TGTGCCAGCTCACCACTCCTGACAGGGGAAAATGAAAAACTGTTTTTT.

The genes are TRBV6-5 and TRBJ2-5, with a weak D call TRBD1 (7 bases). Per germline, CDR1 MNHEY and CDR2 SVGAGI. This CDR3 is 14 amino acids long. The germline V and J ends were trimmed by 5 bases and 4 bases, with 14 bases remaining between them. CDR3 sequence: CASSRRGRGETQYF. In DNA, the CDR3 is TGTGCCAGCAGTCGGAGGGGGCGCGGAGAGACCCAGTACTTC.

This clone was counted only a few times. The chain carries TRBV6-4 and TRBJ2-3; 7 nucleotides line up with TRBD2. Germline V gene sequence: CDR1 MRHNA, CDR2 SNTAGT. There are 15 residues in the CDR3. Trimming at V came to 3 bases and at J to 3 bases, leaving 6 bases not matched to a gene. CDR3 in DNA: TGTGCCAGCAGTGATGCTAGCGGAACTACAGATACGCAGTATTTT. The encoded protein is CASSDASGTTDTQYF.

The V and J genes are TRBV7-9 and TRBJ1-6; TRBD1 is a possible D gene (6 bases). The V and J ends lost 5 bases and 0 bases respectively, with 8 bases between them. The CDR3 spans 15 residues. CDR1 is SEHNR, CDR2 FQNEAQ, per germline (reference sequence). The CDR3 DNA reads as TGTGCCAGCAGCCCGGACAGCTCCTATAATTCACCCCTCCACTTT. Its protein is CASSPDSSYNSPLHF.

This clone appeared a few times. This chain uses TRBV6-5 with TRBJ2-1, with 9 bases identical to TRBD2. The CDR3 spans 14 residues. Germline CDR1 reads MNHEY; CDR2 reads SVGAGI. Trimming cost V 6 bases and J 5 bases; bases outside gene matches: 5. Here the CDR3 reads CASSRTSADNEQFF. CDR3 in DNA: TGTGCCAGCAGCAGGACTAGCGCTGACAATGAGCAGTTCTTC.

The chain employs TRBV7-3 and TRBJ2-3; 9 bases map to TRBD2. This CDR3 is 16 amino acids long. Germline trimming cut 1 base from V and 4 bases from J; bases unmatched to any gene: 6. CDR1 is SGHTA and CDR2 is FQGTGA in the germline V gene. The chain's CDR3 is CASSLIAGEGSDTQYF. The CDR3 DNA sequence: TGTGCCAGCAGCTTAATAGCGGGAGAGGGCTCAGATACGCAGTATTTT.